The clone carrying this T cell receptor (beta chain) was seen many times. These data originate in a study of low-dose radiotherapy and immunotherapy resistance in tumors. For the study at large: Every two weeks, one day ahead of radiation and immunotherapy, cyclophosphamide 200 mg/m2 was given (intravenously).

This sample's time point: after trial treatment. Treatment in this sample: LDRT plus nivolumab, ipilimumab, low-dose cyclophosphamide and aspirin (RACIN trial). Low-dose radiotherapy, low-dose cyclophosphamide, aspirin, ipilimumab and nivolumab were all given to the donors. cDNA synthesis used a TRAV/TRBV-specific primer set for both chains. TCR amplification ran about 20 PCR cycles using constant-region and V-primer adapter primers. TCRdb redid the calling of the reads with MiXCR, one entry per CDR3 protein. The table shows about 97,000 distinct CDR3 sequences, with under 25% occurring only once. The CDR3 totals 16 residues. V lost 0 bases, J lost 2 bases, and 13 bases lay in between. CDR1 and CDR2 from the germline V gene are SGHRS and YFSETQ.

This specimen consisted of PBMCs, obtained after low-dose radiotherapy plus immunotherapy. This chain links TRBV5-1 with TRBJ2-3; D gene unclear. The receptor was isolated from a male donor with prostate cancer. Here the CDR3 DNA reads TGCGCCAGCAGCTTGGTAGGGCCAGAGTACACAGATACGCAGTATTTT. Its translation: CASSLVGPEYTDTQYF.